This entry lists 31 T cell receptor beta chains sequenced from one sample in a study of spatial heterogeneity in lung cancer. TCRdb reprocessed the 5' RACE reads with MiXCR, giving one entry per CDR3 protein. The table records tens of thousands of distinct CDR3 sequences, 10% to 15% of them present only once. Specified time point: sample taken at primary tumor resection. The sequencing here drew on PBMCs, taken at surgery. The receptors here all came from a male donor with early-stage non-small cell lung cancer.

This chain uses TRBV7-2 with TRBJ1-5; 9 bases align to TRBD1. Trimming removed 5 bases from V and 6 bases from J; junction bases left unmatched: 11. The germline gives CDR1 SGHTA, CDR2 FQGNSA. CDR3 size: 16 residues. The CDR3 nucleotides read TGTGCCAGCAGCATTTATGAGACGGGACAGGGTCAGCCCCAGCATTTT. Translating it yields CASSIYETGQGQPQHF.

This clonotype occurred a few times. The chain is built from TRBV7-3 and TRBJ2-5, with 8 nucleotides matching TRBD2. The CDR3 has 16 residues. The germline CDR1 and CDR2 sequences are SGHTA and FQGTGA. J lost 1 base, V lost 5 bases, and 9 bases had no gene match. The CDR3 is CASSPSGSGIQETQYF. CDR3 bases: TGTGCCAGCAGCCCAAGTGGTAGCGGGATCCAAGAGACCCAGTACTTC.

The V and J genes are TRBV6-5 and TRBJ2-5; the D gene is possibly TRBD2 (5 bases). This CDR3 comprises 13 residues. Per the germline V gene, CDR1 is MNHEY and CDR2 is SVGAGI. Between the trimmed V and J ends, which lost 6 bases and 4 bases, there was a span of 12 bases. CDR3 DNA sequence: TGTGCCAGCAGGCGGGCGCCGGGAGAGACCCAGTACTTC. Amino acid sequence: CASRRAPGETQYF.

This clonotype appeared many times. The chain links TRBV6-5 to TRBJ2-7; 10 nucleotides line up with TRBD1. CDR1 and CDR2 from the germline V gene are MNHEY and SVGAGI. V dropped 7 bases and J dropped 3; count of bases not matched to a gene: 6. CDR3 length: 14 amino acids. The CDR3 nucleotides are TGTGCCAGCACCAACTGGGACAGGGGCTACGAGCAGTACTTC. Protein: CASTNWDRGYEQYF.

The sample holds a few counts of this clonotype. The chain couples TRBV11-2 to TRBJ2-5; D unclear. CDR1 and CDR2 from the germline V gene are SGHAT and FQNNGV. The CDR3 spans 12 residues. Trimming cost V 5 bases and J 4 bases, with 8 bases left between them. The chain's CDR3 is CASSQPGETQYF. As DNA, the CDR3 is TGTGCCAGCAGCCAGCCAGGAGAGACCCAGTACTTC.

The gene calls are TRBV28 and TRBJ2-2, with D hard to call. V was shortened by 1 base and J by 0 bases, with 9 bases between the two germline ends. CDR1 is MDHEN, CDR2 SYDVKM, per germline. This CDR3 comprises 16 residues. The CDR3 region has the DNA TGTGCCAGCAGTTTATCCCCGACGGCGAACACCGGGGAGCTGTTTTTT. It specifies CASSLSPTANTGELFF.

The chain links TRBV15 to TRBJ2-7; D call uncertain. The germline V gene has CDR1 LNHNV and CDR2 YYDKDF (reference sequence). CDR3 length: 13 amino acids. Trimming took off 6 bases at V and 3 bases at J, with 12 bases between the two ends. CDR3 residues: CATSVGRSYEQYF. In DNA, the CDR3 is TGTGCCACCAGTGTCGGACGAAGCTACGAGCAGTACTTC. Full variable domain (rest looked up from reference TRBV15 and TRBJ2-7): DAMVIQNPRYQVTQFGKPVTLSCSQTLNHNVMYWYQQKSSQAPKLLFHYYDKDFNNEADTPDNFQSRRPNTSFCFLDIRSPGLGDTAMYLCATSVGRSYEQYFGPGTRLTVT.

This clonotype was recorded many times. This sequence joins TRBV12-5 and TRBJ2-1, with 10 bases fitting TRBD2. Germline lookup yields CDR1 LGHNT and CDR2 FRNRAP. The CDR3 consists of 16 residues. Trimming at V came to 1 base and at J to 8 bases, leaving 8 bases not matched to a gene. The DNA for the CDR3 is TGTGCTAGTGGTTTGGCTTCTAGCGGGAGCAGATATGAGCAGTTCTTC. As protein: CASGLASSGSRYEQFF.

V usage is TRBV9 and J usage is TRBJ1-2; D unresolved. CDR1 is SGDLS and CDR2 is YYNGEE in the germline V gene. V was cut by 0 bases and J by 5 bases, with 8 bases left in between. The CDR3 spans 13 residues. In DNA, the CDR3 is TGTGCCAGCAGCGTAGGAGGAGATTATGGCTACACCTTC. As protein: CASSVGGDYGYTF. The variable domain in full, completed from reference TRBV9 and TRBJ1-2, reads DSGVTQTPKHLITATGQRVTLRCSPRSGDLSVYWYQQSLDQGLQFLIQYYNGEERAKGNILERFSAQQFPDLHSELNLSSLELGDSALYFCASSVGGDYGYTFGSGTRLTVV.

The chain is built from TRBV28 and TRBJ2-2; possibly TRBD1 for D (8 bases). The CDR3 runs 15 residues. Trimming took 3 bases from V and 6 from J, leaving 14 bases between them. Germline V gene lookup returns CDR1 MDHEN and CDR2 SYDVKM. DNA of the CDR3: TGTGCCAGCAGTTTTCGGACAGGGAGGGCCGGGGAGCTGTTTTTT. Residues: CASSFRTGRAGELFF.

This clonotype has a handful of counts. This sequence joins TRBV6-2 or TRBV6-3 and TRBJ2-3; 7 bases are shared with TRBD2. CDR3 size: 17 residues. Trimming removed 0 bases from V and 2 bases from J; junction bases left unmatched: 8. Germline lookup yields CDR1 MNHEY and CDR2 SVGEGT. The CDR3 bases are TGTGCCAGCAGTTACTCAAGGCTAGCGGAGGACACAGATACGCAGTATTTT. Translated: CASSYSRLAEDTDTQYF.

This clonotype has more than one count but fewer than ten. The V gene is TRBV20-1, the J gene TRBJ2-1; 10 bases are shared with TRBD2. In germline, CDR1 is DFQATT, CDR2 SNEGSKA (reference sequence). V dropped 6 bases and J dropped 8; count of bases not matched to a gene: 16. The CDR3 is 16 residues long. The CDR3 spells CSASHLAGARRDEQFF. Written as DNA, the CDR3 is TGCAGTGCCTCTCACCTAGCGGGAGCTCGGAGGGATGAGCAGTTCTTC.

This clonotype was observed a few times. The CDR3 sequence: CATRNHGELFF. The CDR3 nucleotides read TGTGCCACCAGAAACCACGGGGAGCTGTTTTTT. V is TRBV24-1 and J is TRBJ2-2; D is ambiguous. CDR3 length: 11 residues. Per germline, CDR1 KGHDR and CDR2 SFDVKD. The V and J ends lost 7 bases and 7 bases respectively, with 6 bases between them.

This clonotype was seen more than once but under ten times. The chain carries TRBV7-2 and TRBJ1-2; 9 bases are shared with TRBD1. V shed 2 bases, J shed 6 bases, and the junction held 1 base outside the gene matches. Germline lookup yields CDR1 SGHTA and CDR2 FQGNSA. The CDR3 covers 13 residues. The CDR3 DNA reads as TGTGCCAGCAGCTTAACAGGGGGCGATGGCTACACCTTC. Amino acid sequence: CASSLTGGDGYTF.

In its sample, this clonotype was seen a few times. The V gene is TRBV25-1, the J gene TRBJ1-4; 9 bases map to TRBD1. Trimming removed 3 bases from V and 0 bases from J; junction bases left unmatched: 2. There are 16 residues in the CDR3. CDR1 is MGHDK and CDR2 is SYGVNS in the germline V gene. The CDR3: CASSETGGATNEKLFF. CDR3 nucleotide sequence: TGTGCCAGCAGTGAGACAGGGGGTGCAACTAATGAAAAACTGTTTTTT.

J is TRBJ1-1 and V is TRBV29-1; D may be TRBD1 (5 bases). CDR3 length equals 12 residues. V lost 0 bases and J 8 bases, leaving 10 bases between the germline ends. Germline CDR1 is SQVTM and CDR2 is ANQGSEA. The CDR3 sequence: CSVEDPWTEAFF. CDR3 bases: TGCAGCGTTGAAGACCCTTGGACAGAAGCTTTCTTT.

This clonotype has more than one count but fewer than ten. This chain connects TRBV5-4 to TRBJ2-3; 11 nucleotides line up with TRBD2. Germline V gene lookup returns CDR1 SGHNT and CDR2 YYREEE (reference sequence). This CDR3 has 17 amino acids. With V trimmed by 4 bases and J by 5 bases, 12 bases remained unmatched. CDR3 residues: CASSGSGTSGGVDTQYF. The CDR3, as DNA: TGTGCCAGCAGCGGATCCGGGACTAGCGGAGGGGTAGATACGCAGTATTTT.

At least ten counts were recorded for this clonotype. Compared with germline, one end of the junction differs, possibly owing to a read error. This chain uses TRBV29-1 with TRBJ1-1; 9 nucleotides agree with TRBD1. In germline, CDR1 is SQVTM, CDR2 ANQGSEA. The CDR3 extends over 13 amino acids. CDR3: CSVRDRGNAEAFF. Here the CDR3 DNA reads TGCAGCGTTCGTGACAGGGGGAACGCTGAAGCTTTCTTT.

With regard to this clonotype: Relative to the germline gene, one junction end is altered; a read error may explain this. This chain uses TRBV4-2 with TRBJ2-4, with a possible D match to TRBD1 (6 bases). The CDR3 is 15 residues long. Germline V gene lookup returns CDR1 LGHNA and CDR2 YNFKEQ. In DNA, the CDR3 is TGTGCCAGCGGCCAAGACGGACAGGCCAAAAACATTCAGTACTTC. It encodes CASGQDGQAKNIQYF.

The J gene is TRBJ2-4, the V gene TRBV7-2; 13 nucleotides match TRBD2. The CDR3 covers 15 residues. Germline CDR1 is SGHTA and CDR2 is FQGNSA. J gave up 11 bases and V 5 bases, and 9 bases lay outside the gene matches. CDR3 sequence reads: CASSPWTSGGFFQYF. For the CDR3, the DNA is TGTGCCAGCAGCCCCTGGACTAGCGGGGGATTTTTTCAGTACTTC.

The rearrangement links TRBV7-9 to TRBJ1-6; D gene unclear. The CDR3 totals 13 residues. Trimming removed 1 base at V and 14 bases at J, with 12 bases between. In germline, CDR1 is SEHNR, CDR2 FQNEAQ (reference sequence). The CDR3 protein is CASSLEAGMTLHF. In DNA form, the CDR3 reads TGTGCCAGCAGCTTAGAAGCAGGCATGACCCTCCACTTT.

This clonotype was seen repeatedly, ten times or more. The rearrangement joins TRBV10-3 to TRBJ2-6; D gene unclear. V gave up 1 base and J gave up 2 bases, with 12 bases separating them. The germline V gene encodes CDR1 ENHRY and CDR2 SYGVKD. The CDR3 is 17 residues long. The CDR3, as DNA: TGTGCCATCAGTGAGTTGTCACGTCAGGCTGGGGCCAACGTCCTGACTTTC. This codes for CAISELSRQAGANVLTF.

The V and J genes are TRBV6-1 and TRBJ1-2; perhaps TRBD1 as D (5 bases). The CDR3 consists of 15 residues. The germline V gene encodes CDR1 MNHNS and CDR2 SASEGT. V was cut by 2 bases and J by 5 bases, with 15 bases left in between. The CDR3 sequence is CASSEQGRDRYGYTF. The DNA for the CDR3 is TGTGCCAGCAGTGAACAGGGACGGGACCGTTATGGCTACACCTTC.

The chain couples TRBV5-8 to TRBJ1-1; unclear D gene. The length of the CDR3 is 11 residues. Germline lookup yields CDR1 SGHTS and CDR2 YDEGEE. Trimming removed 6 bases at V and 7 bases at J, with 10 bases between. CDR3 loop: CASTLVFEAFF. The CDR3 DNA sequence: TGTGCCAGCACCCTTGTATTTGAAGCTTTCTTT.

This chain uses TRBV7-9 with TRBJ1-5; TRBD1 is a possible D gene (5 bases). Germline V lookup: CDR1 SEHNR, CDR2 FQNEAQ (reference sequence). The CDR3 spans 16 residues. V lost 1 base and J lost 4, with 14 bases in between. This CDR3 reads CASSLGGHRGNQPQHF. In DNA form, the CDR3 reads TGTGCCAGCAGCTTAGGAGGACACCGGGGTAATCAGCCCCAGCATTTT.

Many counts were recorded for this clonotype. This chain joins TRBV24-1 and TRBJ2-7; 13 nucleotides match TRBD2. The junction had 4 bases not matched to a gene; V was cut back by 3 bases and J by 6 bases. CDR1 is KGHDR and CDR2 is SFDVKD in the germline V gene. The CDR3 consists of 15 residues. The DNA of the CDR3 is TGTGCCACCAGTGATCCAGGACTAGCGGGAGCCGAGCAGTACTTC. Amino acid sequence: CATSDPGLAGAEQYF.

The chain combines TRBV29-1 with TRBJ1-5; D is unresolved. The CDR3 has 13 amino acids. Trimming took off 4 bases at V and 7 bases at J, with 14 bases between the two ends. Per the germline V gene, CDR1 is SQVTM and CDR2 is ANQGSEA. Here the CDR3 reads CSVAMGPSQPQHF. Here the CDR3 DNA reads TGCAGCGTTGCTATGGGCCCAAGCCAGCCCCAGCATTTT.

Ten or more counts support this clonotype. The J gene is TRBJ2-2, the V gene TRBV7-6; TRBD2 matches at 11 bases. This CDR3 has 20 amino acids. V was pared by 5 bases and J by 0 bases, with 14 bases of the junction left unmatched. Germline CDR1 is SGHVS and CDR2 is FNYEAQ. CDR3 sequence (DNA): TGTGCCAGCAGCCCCATAGCGGGGGGGGCCCGCATCGCGAACACCGGGGAGCTGTTTTTT. Amino acids: CASSPIAGGARIANTGELFF. Together with reference TRBV7-6 and TRBJ2-2, the CDR3 gives the full variable domain: GAGVSQSPRYKVTKRGQDVALRCDPISGHVSLYWYRQALGQGPEFLTYFNYEAQQDKSGLPNDRFSAERPEGSISTLTIQRTEQRDSAMYRCASSPIAGGARIANTGELFFGEGSRLTVL.

In its sample, this clonotype was seen a few times. The chain combines TRBV5-5 with TRBJ2-7; 7 bases map to TRBD1. V shed 0 bases and J 2 bases; nucleotides not matched to a gene: 5. CDR3 length: 15 residues. The germline V gene has CDR1 SGHKS and CDR2 YYEKEE (reference sequence). DNA for the CDR3: TGTGCCAGCAGCTTGGGGGGACAGAGAACCTACGAGCAGTACTTC. Amino acid sequence: CASSLGGQRTYEQYF.

This clonotype was observed at least ten times. V is TRBV10-1 and J is TRBJ2-7; 9 bases line up with TRBD1. The CDR3 totals 14 residues. With 6 bases clipped from V and 1 base from J, the junction kept 4 bases outside the gene matches. Germline lookup yields CDR1 WNHNN and CDR2 SYGVQD (reference sequence). CDR3 sequence (DNA): TGCGCCAGCAGATGGGACAGGGAGTCCTACGAGCAGTACTTC. Translated: CASRWDRESYEQYF.

This clonotype has ten or more counts. The V call is TRBV28, the J call TRBJ2-2; D remains unclear. Germline lookup yields CDR1 MDHEN and CDR2 SYDVKM. The length of the CDR3 is 16 residues. V was clipped by 1 base and J by 7 bases, with 16 bases between them. CDR3 DNA: TGTGCCAGCAGTTTATTTTCAGTGGCGTTGGGCGGGGAGCTGTTTTTT. Residues: CASSLFSVALGGELFF.